This T cell receptor beta chain comes out of a study of blood T cell repertoires in COVID-19. Turning to the study itself: Acute and convalescent COVID-19 samples came from the United States, Italy and Spain. From T cells, B-cell-depleted T cells, or PBMCs came the material, which was cDNA or gDNA.

Per the authors' pipeline: Scientists estimated how many nucleated cells there were by amplifying reference gene primers. TCRdb's table, derived via immunoSEQ multiplex PCR, lists solely in-frame clones and lacks some. Clone size and the V and J calls come from that table; the DNA yielded D and trimming. The sample lists some 120,000 clones; 60% to 80% were seen once. Trimming cost V 0 bases and J 2 bases, with 6 bases left between them. Per the germline V gene, CDR1 is SGHRS and CDR2 is YFSETQ. This CDR3 contains 14 residues. The sequence came from a human donor in a cohort sampled during active COVID-19. J is TRBJ1-3 and V is TRBV5-1, with unresolved D. The sequencing input was peripheral blood. CDR3 sequence: CASSLESAGNTIYF. In DNA form, the CDR3 reads TGCGCCAGCAGCTTGGAGTCAGCTGGAAACACCATATATTTT. Full variable domain (missing parts from reference TRBV5-1 and TRBJ1-3): KAGVTQTPRYLIKTRGQQVTLSCSPISGHRSVSWYQQTPGQGLQFLFEYFSETQRNKGNFPGRFSGRQFSNSRSEMNVSTLELGDSALYLCASSLESAGNTIYFGEGSWLTVV.